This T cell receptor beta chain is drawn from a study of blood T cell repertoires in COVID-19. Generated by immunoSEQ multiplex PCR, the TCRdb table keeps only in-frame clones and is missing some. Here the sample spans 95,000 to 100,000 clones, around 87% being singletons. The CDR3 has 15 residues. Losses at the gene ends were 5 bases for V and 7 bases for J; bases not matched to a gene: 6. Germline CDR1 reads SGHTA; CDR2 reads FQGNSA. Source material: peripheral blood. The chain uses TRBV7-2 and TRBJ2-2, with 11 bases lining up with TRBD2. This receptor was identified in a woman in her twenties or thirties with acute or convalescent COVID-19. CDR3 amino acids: CASSPGTSGYGELFF. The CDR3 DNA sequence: TGTGCCAGCAGCCCCGGGACTAGCGGATACGGGGAGCTGTTTTTT.